The 21 T cell receptor beta chains below all came from one sample that was sequenced in a study of blood T cells in healthy people across ages. Using a J-beta primer mix together with a sample-barcoded 5' primer, a second PCR was run for about 6 to 11 cycles. TCRdb re-derived calls from the 5' RACE reads in MiXCR, one entry per CDR3 protein. Of over 600,000 distinct CDR3 sequences in the sample, about 21% were seen once. The sample consisted of blood. The receptors originated from a man aged 70-80 years in good health.

This clonotype was observed a handful of times. V and J are TRBV29-1 and TRBJ2-1, with D possibly TRBD2 on 5 matching bases. CDR3 size: 10 residues. Trimming pared 3 bases from V and 15 bases from J, leaving 12 bases between. CDR1 and CDR2 from the germline V gene are SQVTM and ANQGSEA. The CDR3 is CSVDPVEGFF. CDR3 coding DNA: TGCAGCGTTGACCCAGTCGAGGGGTTCTTC.

This chain connects TRBV3-1 to TRBJ2-3; TRBD2 is a possible D gene (6 bases). The V gene's germline CDR1 is LGHDT and CDR2 YNNKEL (reference sequence). V lost 2 bases and J 2 bases, leaving 8 bases between the germline ends. This CDR3 spans 14 amino acids. The CDR3 here is CASSQRDFTDTQYF. In DNA form, the CDR3 reads TGTGCCAGCAGCCAAAGGGACTTCACAGATACGCAGTATTTT.

This clonotype was counted between two and nine times. The rearrangement joins TRBV10-2 to TRBJ2-7; D may be TRBD2 (6 bases). CDR3 length: 15 amino acids. V was pared by 8 bases and J by 3 bases, with 20 bases between. Germline lookup yields CDR1 WSHSY and CDR2 SAAADI. In nucleotides, the CDR3 is TGCGCCAGCGGACTAAGGGCTGGGTCTCGCTACGAGCAGTACTTC. Its protein is CASGLRAGSRYEQYF.

This clonotype has just a few counts. This chain links TRBV10-3 with TRBJ2-3; 8 nucleotides align to TRBD2. CDR3 length: 15 amino acids. V lost 4 bases, J lost 3 bases, and 6 bases stayed unmatched. Germline V CDR1 and CDR2: ENHRY, SYGVKD. In DNA form, the CDR3 reads TGTGCCATCAGTGGGGACGGGAGGGGGACAGATACGCAGTATTTT. It encodes CAISGDGRGTDTQYF.

In this sample, this clonotype turned up a few times. It may be a read error: a sequence one base away is much more abundant. The chain recombines TRBV4-1 with TRBJ2-1, with D possibly being TRBD1 or TRBD2 (5 bases each). Germline loops: CDR1 MGHRA, CDR2 YSYEKL. The V gene lost 4 bases and the J gene lost 7 bases, with 17 bases spanning the gap. The CDR3 covers 15 residues. In DNA form, the CDR3 reads TGCGCCAGCAGCCGAGATAGCCTAGCAGGGAATGAGCAGTTCTTC. Translation gives CASSRDSLAGNEQFF.

This clonotype was found a few times. The junction departs from the called germline gene at one end, perhaps through a read error. This rearrangement joins TRBV10-3 to TRBJ1-4, with 8 positions matching TRBD1. Germline V gene sequence: CDR1 ENHRY, CDR2 SYGVKD. The CDR3 is 17 residues long. CDR3 in amino acids: CATSDYGQGPTNEKLFF. As DNA, the CDR3 is TGTGCCACCAGTGATTACGGACAGGGTCCAACTAATGAAAAACTGTTTTTT.

This clonotype showed up just a few times. This chain uses TRBV20-1 with TRBJ2-1; TRBD2 aligns across 10 bases. There are 16 residues in the CDR3. Per the germline V gene, CDR1 is DFQATT and CDR2 is SNEGSKA (reference sequence). With 5 bases clipped from V and 0 bases from J, the junction kept 7 bases outside the gene matches. The CDR3 region has the DNA TGCAGTGCTGGGCCCGGACTAGCGGACTCCTACAATGAGCAGTTCTTC. Its protein is CSAGPGLADSYNEQFF.

With regard to this clonotype: Being one base from a much bigger clone, this may be a read error. The V and J genes are TRBV29-1 and TRBJ2-5, with D perhaps matching TRBD1 or TRBD2 (8 bases each). The germline V gene encodes CDR1 SQVTM and CDR2 ANQGSEA. This CDR3 contains 15 residues. The CDR3 bases are TGCGGCGTTGCGGGAGGACAGGGCCCCGAAGAGACCCAGTACTTC. Encoded protein: CGVAGGQGPEETQYF.

The chain uses TRBV11-1 and TRBJ1-2; tentatively, D is TRBD1 (6 bases). Trimming took off 5 bases at V and 8 bases at J, with 15 bases between the two ends. This CDR3 has 13 residues. Germline V lookup: CDR1 SGHAT, CDR2 FQDESV (reference sequence). The CDR3 protein is CASSVDSSYGYTF. The CDR3 DNA reads as TGTGCCAGCAGCGTGGACAGCAGCTACGGCTACACCTTC.

The V call is TRBV5-1, the J call TRBJ2-7; 9 bases match TRBD1. The germline gives CDR1 SGHRS, CDR2 YFSETQ. The V gene end was trimmed by 0 bases and the J gene end by 1 base; junction bases not matched to a gene: 2. This CDR3 has 15 residues. CDR3 protein: CASSLDGQGSYEQYF. DNA for the CDR3: TGCGCCAGCAGCTTGGACGGACAGGGGTCCTACGAGCAGTACTTC.

This chain links TRBV2 with TRBJ2-5; TRBD1 agrees at 8 bases. Unmatched junction bases numbered 5, after V lost 7 bases and J lost 4 bases. The CDR3 totals 13 residues. The V gene's germline CDR1 is SNHLY and CDR2 FYNNEI. DNA of the CDR3: TGTGCCAGCAACGGCAGGGGGCTAGAGACCCAGTACTTC. This codes for CASNGRGLETQYF. Supplemented by reference TRBV2 and TRBJ2-5, the full variable domain reads EPEVTQTPSHQVTQMGQEVILRCVPISNHLYFYWYRQILGQKVEFLVSFYNNEISEKSEIFDDQFSVERPDGSNFTLKIRSTKLEDSAMYFCASNGRGLETQYFGPGTRLLVL.

The chain is built from TRBV20-1 and TRBJ1-4; D perhaps matches TRBD1 (5 bases). This CDR3 is built from 12 residues. Looked up from germline, CDR1 is DFQATT and CDR2 is SNEGSKA (reference sequence). The chain's CDR3 is CSLQRRGEKLFF. In DNA, the CDR3 is TGCAGCCTACAGAGGAGGGGTGAAAAACTGTTTTTT.

This clonotype has only a few counts. The V call is TRBV6-5, the J call TRBJ2-7; 9 bases are shared with TRBD2. The V segment lost 6 bases and the J segment 4 bases; nucleotides outside the gene matches: 7. The CDR3 runs to 14 residues. CDR1 MNHEY and CDR2 SVGAGI come from the germline V gene. This chain's CDR3 is CASRSAGGSYEQYF. CDR3 sequence (DNA): TGTGCCAGCAGATCAGCGGGAGGTAGTTACGAGCAGTACTTC.

The chain couples TRBV7-2 to TRBJ2-3; D uncertain. Germline V CDR1 and CDR2: SGHTA, FQGNSA. The CDR3 runs 16 residues. The V end was cut by 6 bases, the J end by 0 bases, with 16 bases between. This CDR3 is CASRVSGGTSTDTQYF. The CDR3 DNA follows: TGTGCCAGCAGAGTATCTGGCGGTACTAGCACAGATACGCAGTATTTT.

J is TRBJ2-2 and V is TRBV2; 8 bases align to TRBD1. V shed 7 bases, J shed 2 bases, and the junction held 6 bases outside the gene matches. CDR1 SNHLY and CDR2 FYNNEI come from the germline V gene. The CDR3 spans 15 residues. As DNA, the CDR3 is TGTGCCAGCAAGGGACAGGCGCTTAACACCGGGGAGCTGTTTTTT. Its translation is CASKGQALNTGELFF.

This clonotype was seen a handful of times. This chain links TRBV30 with TRBJ2-7; possible D gene TRBD2, 5 bases. V lost 2 bases and J lost 2, with 19 bases in between. The CDR3 covers 16 residues. CDR1 and CDR2 (germline): GTSNPN, SVGIG (reference sequence). The CDR3 bases are TGTGCCTGGAGTATAGATTCCCTGACTACCGCCTACGAGCAGTACTTC. It codes for CAWSIDSLTTAYEQYF.

This clonotype was picked up a small number of times. The rearrangement joins TRBV6-6 to TRBJ2-1, with D unresolved. Gene TRBJ2-5 matches the end of the DNA better, so the J call may be wrong. There are 14 residues in the CDR3. Per the germline V gene, CDR1 is MNHNY and CDR2 is SVGAGI (reference sequence). The CDR3 nucleotides are TGTGCCAGCAGTTACTCGTCCATCCAAGAGACCCAGTACTTC. This translates into CASSYSSIQETQYF.

Concerning this clonotype: A read error may produce the germline difference seen at one junction end. This rearrangement joins TRBV7-9 to TRBJ2-5; D uncertain. The CDR3 is made up of 14 amino acids. CDR1 is SEHNR, CDR2 FQNEAQ, per germline (reference sequence). CDR3 region: CASSLASSQETQCF. DNA of the CDR3: TGTGCCAGCAGCTTAGCGTCCAGTCAAGAGACCCAGTGCTTC.

In this sample, this clonotype turned up many times. The V call is TRBV20-1, the J call TRBJ2-3; TRBD2 matches at 10 bases. V was clipped by 2 bases and J by 5 bases; unmatched bases: 7. The CDR3 has 15 residues. The germline V gene encodes CDR1 DFQATT and CDR2 SNEGSKA (reference sequence). The CDR3 bases are TGCAGTGCTAGACGGCCTAGCGGGAGTGGAGATACGCAGTATTTT. This sequence encodes CSARRPSGSGDTQYF.

This clonotype was counted a few times. The chain couples TRBV29-1 to TRBJ2-2; D might be TRBD2 (5 bases). Germline V gene lookup returns CDR1 SQVTM and CDR2 ANQGSEA. The V end was cut by 1 base, the J end by 3 bases, with 15 bases between. This CDR3 contains 16 residues. The CDR3 is CSVEVSGFGDTGELFF. For the CDR3, the DNA is TGCAGCGTTGAAGTTTCCGGGTTCGGGGACACCGGGGAGCTGTTTTTT.

The chain links TRBV7-6 to TRBJ2-1; D is perhaps TRBD1 or TRBD2 (6 bases each). Germline CDR1 is SGHVS and CDR2 is FNYEAQ. This CDR3 is built from 15 residues. V was pared by 4 bases and J by 3 bases, with 13 bases between. CDR3 sequence (DNA): TGTGCCAGCAGCTCTAACGGGGGCGTCTACAATGAGCAGTTCTTC. Encoded protein: CASSSNGGVYNEQFF.